Below are 5 T cell receptor beta chains sequenced from a single sample in a study of T cell repertoires in cytomegalovirus infection. No antigen has been identified for these receptors. TCRdb fed the reads into MiXCR, producing one record per CDR3 protein. The sample shows around 430,000 distinct CDR3 sequences, approximately 42% of them seen only once. The sample consisted of cultured PBMCs, taken from culture after CMV antigen stimulation. These receptors came from a human donor in good health (CMV status not recorded). Some clones in this sample may be carry-over from other donors' samples.

This clonotype was counted only a few times. The rearrangement uses TRBV11-2 and TRBJ2-1; 8 bases align to TRBD2. J was trimmed by 7 bases and V by 5 bases; bases with no gene match: 19. This CDR3 region has 18 residues. The V gene's germline CDR1 is SGHAT and CDR2 FQNNGV. CDR3 in amino acids: CASSPAAGARAPRNEQFF. The CDR3 DNA reads TGTGCCAGCAGCCCCGCAGCGGGGGCGCGGGCCCCTAGGAATGAGCAGTTCTTC.

This clonotype came up a few times. The rearrangement links TRBV7-9 to TRBJ1-2, with 9 bases identical to TRBD1. The CDR3 is made up of 16 amino acids. Germline V gives CDR1 SEHNR, CDR2 FQNEAQ (reference sequence). V dropped 5 bases and J dropped 4; count of bases not matched to a gene: 11. The CDR3 DNA sequence: TGTGCCAGCAGCCCCCGGACAGGGGCACGGGCCTATGGCTACACCTTC. Amino acids: CASSPRTGARAYGYTF.

This clonotype occurred a few times. The rearrangement joins TRBV6-5 to TRBJ2-6, with a possible D match to TRBD1 (6 bases). Germline V lookup: CDR1 MNHEY, CDR2 SVGAGI. V dropped 2 bases and J dropped 2 bases, with 10 bases sitting between them. The CDR3 contains 16 residues. The DNA of the CDR3 is TGTGCCAGCAGTTACAGTTCAGGGGCTGGGGCCAACGTCCTGACTTTC. Translation gives CASSYSSGAGANVLTF.

J is TRBJ1-2 and V is TRBV7-8; 8 bases are a match to TRBD1. V lost 5 bases and J lost 4; bases outside the gene matches: 9. Germline loops: CDR1 SGHVS, CDR2 FQNEAQ. This CDR3 has 15 residues. DNA of the CDR3: TGTGCCAGCAGCCGACCGGAGACAGGGGCCTATGGCTACACCTTC. It encodes CASSRPETGAYGYTF.

This rearrangement joins TRBV30 to TRBJ1-5; D is uncertain. The CDR3 totals 14 residues. Trimming removed 2 bases at V and 0 bases at J, with 8 bases between. Germline assignment: CDR1 GTSNPN and CDR2 SVGIG (reference sequence). The CDR3 protein is CAWSSGNSNQPQHF. The CDR3 DNA reads TGTGCCTGGAGTTCTGGGAATAGCAATCAGCCCCAGCATTTT.